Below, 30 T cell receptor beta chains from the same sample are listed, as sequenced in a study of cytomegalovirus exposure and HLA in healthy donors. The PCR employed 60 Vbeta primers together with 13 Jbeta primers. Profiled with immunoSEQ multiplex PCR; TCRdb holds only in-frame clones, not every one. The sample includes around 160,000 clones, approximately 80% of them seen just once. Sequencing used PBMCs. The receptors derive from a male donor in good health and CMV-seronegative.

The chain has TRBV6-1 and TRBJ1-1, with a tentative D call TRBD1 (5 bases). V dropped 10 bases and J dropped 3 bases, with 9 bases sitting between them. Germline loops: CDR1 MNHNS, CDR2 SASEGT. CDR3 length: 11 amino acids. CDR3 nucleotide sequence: TGTGCCACCCGGGGGGACACTGAAGCTTTCTTT. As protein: CATRGDTEAFF.

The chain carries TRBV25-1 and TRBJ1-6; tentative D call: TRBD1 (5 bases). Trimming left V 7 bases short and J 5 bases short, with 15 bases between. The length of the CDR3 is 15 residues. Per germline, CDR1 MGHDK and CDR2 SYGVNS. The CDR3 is CASTGGKRDNSPLHF. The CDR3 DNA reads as TGTGCCAGCACCGGGGGGAAAAGAGATAATTCACCCCTCCACTTT.

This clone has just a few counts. The CDR3: CASSDRDREDTGELFF. In DNA form, the CDR3 reads TGCGCCAGCAGTGACCGGGACAGGGAGGACACCGGGGAGCTGTTTTTT. The chain is built from TRBV10-1 and TRBJ2-2; 9 nucleotides align to TRBD1. This CDR3 has 16 amino acids. The V gene end was trimmed by 3 bases and the J gene end by 3 bases; junction bases not matched to a gene: 5. Germline assignment: CDR1 WNHNN and CDR2 SYGVQD (reference sequence).

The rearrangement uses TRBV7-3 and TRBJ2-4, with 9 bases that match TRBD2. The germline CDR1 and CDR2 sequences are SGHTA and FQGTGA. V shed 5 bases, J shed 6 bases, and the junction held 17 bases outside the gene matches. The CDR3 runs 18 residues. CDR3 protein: CASSPHNLGREGGNIQYF. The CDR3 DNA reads TGTGCCAGCAGCCCCCATAACCTTGGGCGGGAGGGCGGAAACATTCAGTACTTC.

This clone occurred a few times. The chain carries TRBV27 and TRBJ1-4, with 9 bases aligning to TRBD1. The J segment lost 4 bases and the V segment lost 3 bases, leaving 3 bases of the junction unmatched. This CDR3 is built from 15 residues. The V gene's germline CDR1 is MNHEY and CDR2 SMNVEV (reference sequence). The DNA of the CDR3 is TGTGCCAGCAGTTTCGGGGACAGGGTTAATGAAAAACTGTTTTTT. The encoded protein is CASSFGDRVNEKLFF.

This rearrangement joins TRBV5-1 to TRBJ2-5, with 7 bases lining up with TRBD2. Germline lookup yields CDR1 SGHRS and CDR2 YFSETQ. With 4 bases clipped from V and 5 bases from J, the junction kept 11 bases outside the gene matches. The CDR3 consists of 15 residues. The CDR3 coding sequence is TGCGCCAGCAGCCCCCAAGCGGGGCGGGAGGAGACCCAGTACTTC. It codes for CASSPQAGREETQYF.

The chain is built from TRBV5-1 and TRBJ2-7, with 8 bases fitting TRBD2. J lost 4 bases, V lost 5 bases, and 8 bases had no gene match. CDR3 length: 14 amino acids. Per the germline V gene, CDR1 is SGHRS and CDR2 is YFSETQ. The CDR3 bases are TGCGCCAGCAGGGACGGGCTAGCGGGTTACGAGCAGTACTTC. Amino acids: CASRDGLAGYEQYF.

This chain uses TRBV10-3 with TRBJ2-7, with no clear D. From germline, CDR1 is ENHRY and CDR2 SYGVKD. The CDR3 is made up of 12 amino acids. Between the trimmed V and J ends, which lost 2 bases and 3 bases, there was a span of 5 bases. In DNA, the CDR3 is TGTGCCATCAGTGAGGGCCTCTACGAGCAGTACTTC. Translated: CAISEGLYEQYF.

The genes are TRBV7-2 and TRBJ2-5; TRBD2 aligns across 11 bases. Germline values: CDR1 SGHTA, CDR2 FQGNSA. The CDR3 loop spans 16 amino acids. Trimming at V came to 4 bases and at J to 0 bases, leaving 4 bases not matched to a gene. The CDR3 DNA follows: TGTGCCAGCAGCTCCGGACTAGCGGGCTACCAAGAGACCCAGTACTTC. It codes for CASSSGLAGYQETQYF.

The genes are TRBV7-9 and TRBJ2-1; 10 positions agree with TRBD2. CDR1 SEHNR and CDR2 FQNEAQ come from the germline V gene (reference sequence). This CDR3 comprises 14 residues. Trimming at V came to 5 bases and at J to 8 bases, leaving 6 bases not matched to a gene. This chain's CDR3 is CASSVSGTSDEQFF. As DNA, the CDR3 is TGTGCCAGCAGCGTATCCGGGACTAGCGATGAGCAGTTCTTC.

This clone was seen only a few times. The CDR3 DNA reads TGTGCCAGCAGCTTAGGGGCGCGCTACGAGCAGTACTTC. It specifies CASSLGARYEQYF. The J gene is TRBJ2-7, the V gene TRBV7-9; D gene uncertain. Germline V CDR1 and CDR2: SEHNR, FQNEAQ (reference sequence). The CDR3 loop spans 13 amino acids. With 1 base removed from V and 3 bases from J, the gap between germline ends came to 7 bases.

In DNA form, the CDR3 reads TGTGCCAGCAGCGTAGGGGGCACAGGGAAAGAGACCCAGTACTTC. It is translated as CASSVGGTGKETQYF. The chain recombines TRBV9 with TRBJ2-5; TRBD1 might be the D (6 bases). The CDR3 has 15 amino acids. Germline assignment: CDR1 SGDLS and CDR2 YYNGEE. Trimming pared 0 bases from V and 3 bases from J, leaving 12 bases between.

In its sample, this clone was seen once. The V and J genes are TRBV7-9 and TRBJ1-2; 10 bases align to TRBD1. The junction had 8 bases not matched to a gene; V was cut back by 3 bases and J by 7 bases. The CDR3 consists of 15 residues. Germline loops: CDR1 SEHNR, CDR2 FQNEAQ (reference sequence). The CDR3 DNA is TGTGCCAGCAGCTTCTCGGGACAGGGGAACCGTGGCTACACCTTC. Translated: CASSFSGQGNRGYTF.

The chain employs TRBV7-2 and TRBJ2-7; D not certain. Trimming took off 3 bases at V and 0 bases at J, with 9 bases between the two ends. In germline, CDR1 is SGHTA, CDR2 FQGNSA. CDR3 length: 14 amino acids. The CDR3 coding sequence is TGTGCCAGCAGCTTTTTAGGAGTCTCCTACGAGCAGTACTTC. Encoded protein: CASSFLGVSYEQYF.

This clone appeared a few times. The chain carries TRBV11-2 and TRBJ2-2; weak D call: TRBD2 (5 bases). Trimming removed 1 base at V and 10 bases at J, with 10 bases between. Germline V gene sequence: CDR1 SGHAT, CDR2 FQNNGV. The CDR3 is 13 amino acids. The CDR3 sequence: CASSLGRVEELFF. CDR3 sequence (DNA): TGTGCCAGCAGCTTAGGGCGGGTCGAGGAGCTGTTTTTT.

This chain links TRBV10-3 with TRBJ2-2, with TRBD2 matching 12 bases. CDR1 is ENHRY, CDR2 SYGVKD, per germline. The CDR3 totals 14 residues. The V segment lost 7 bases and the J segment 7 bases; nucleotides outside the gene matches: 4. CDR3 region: CAIKTSGSGGELFF. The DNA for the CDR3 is TGTGCCATCAAGACTAGCGGGAGTGGCGGGGAGCTGTTTTTT.

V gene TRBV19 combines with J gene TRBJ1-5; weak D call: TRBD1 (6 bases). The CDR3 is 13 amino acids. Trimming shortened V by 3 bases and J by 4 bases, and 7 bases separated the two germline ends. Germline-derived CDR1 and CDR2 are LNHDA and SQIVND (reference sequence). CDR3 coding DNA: TGTGCCAGTAGTATCACAGGGAATCAGCCCCAGCATTTT. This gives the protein CASSITGNQPQHF.

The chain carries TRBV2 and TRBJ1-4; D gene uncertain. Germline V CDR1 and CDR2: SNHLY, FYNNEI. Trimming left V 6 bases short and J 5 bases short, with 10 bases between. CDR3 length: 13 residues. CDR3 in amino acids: CASRDDMNEKLFF. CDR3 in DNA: TGTGCCAGCAGAGACGACATGAATGAAAAACTGTTTTTT.

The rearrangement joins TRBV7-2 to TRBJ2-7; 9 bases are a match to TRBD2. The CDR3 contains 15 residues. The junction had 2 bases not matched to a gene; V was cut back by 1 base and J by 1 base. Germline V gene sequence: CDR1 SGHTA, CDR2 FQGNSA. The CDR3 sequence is CASSLVAGVSYEQYF. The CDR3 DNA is TGTGCCAGCAGCTTAGTAGCGGGAGTGTCCTACGAGCAGTACTTC.

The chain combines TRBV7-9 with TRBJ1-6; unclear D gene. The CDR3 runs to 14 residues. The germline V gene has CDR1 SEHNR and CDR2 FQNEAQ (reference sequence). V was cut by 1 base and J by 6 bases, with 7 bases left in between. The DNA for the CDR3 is TGTGCCAGCAGCTTAGTCGGGTCTAATTCACCCCTCCACTTT. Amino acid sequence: CASSLVGSNSPLHF.

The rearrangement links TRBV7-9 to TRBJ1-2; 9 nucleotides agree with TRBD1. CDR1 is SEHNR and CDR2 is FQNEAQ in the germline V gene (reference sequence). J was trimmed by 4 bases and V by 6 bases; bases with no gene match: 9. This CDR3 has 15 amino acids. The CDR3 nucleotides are TGTGCCAGCAGACAACCGGGACAGGGCAGCTATGGCTACACCTTC. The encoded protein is CASRQPGQGSYGYTF.

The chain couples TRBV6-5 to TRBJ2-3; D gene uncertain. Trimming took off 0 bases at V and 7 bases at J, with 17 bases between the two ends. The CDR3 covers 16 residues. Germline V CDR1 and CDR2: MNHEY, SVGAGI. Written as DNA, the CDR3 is TGTGCCAGCAGTTACTCGATCAACCCGAGCCCTAATACGCAGTATTTT. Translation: CASSYSINPSPNTQYF.

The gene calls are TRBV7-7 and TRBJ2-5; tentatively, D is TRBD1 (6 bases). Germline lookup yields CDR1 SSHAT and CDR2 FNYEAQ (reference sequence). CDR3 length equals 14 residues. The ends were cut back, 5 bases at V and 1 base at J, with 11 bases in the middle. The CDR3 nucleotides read TGTGCCAGCAGCACGGACAGCCTCCAAGAGACCCAGTACTTC. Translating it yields CASSTDSLQETQYF.

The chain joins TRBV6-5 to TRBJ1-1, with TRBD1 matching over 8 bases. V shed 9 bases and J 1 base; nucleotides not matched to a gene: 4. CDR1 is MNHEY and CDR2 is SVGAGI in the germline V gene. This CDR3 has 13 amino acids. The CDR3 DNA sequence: TGTGCCAGTCATCAGGGGGCGAACACTGAAGCTTTCTTT. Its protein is CASHQGANTEAFF.

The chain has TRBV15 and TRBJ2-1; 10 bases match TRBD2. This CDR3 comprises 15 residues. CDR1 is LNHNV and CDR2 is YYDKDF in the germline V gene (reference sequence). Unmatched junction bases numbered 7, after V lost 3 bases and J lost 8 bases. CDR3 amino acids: CATSSIAGGLDEQFF. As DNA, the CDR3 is TGTGCCACCAGCAGTATAGCGGGAGGTTTGGATGAGCAGTTCTTC.

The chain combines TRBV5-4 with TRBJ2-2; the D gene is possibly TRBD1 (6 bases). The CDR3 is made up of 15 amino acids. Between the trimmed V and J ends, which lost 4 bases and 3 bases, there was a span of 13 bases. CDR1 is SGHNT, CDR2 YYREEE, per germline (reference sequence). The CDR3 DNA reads TGTGCCAGCAGCCGCGACAGGAGCTACACCGGGGAGCTGTTTTTT. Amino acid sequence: CASSRDRSYTGELFF.

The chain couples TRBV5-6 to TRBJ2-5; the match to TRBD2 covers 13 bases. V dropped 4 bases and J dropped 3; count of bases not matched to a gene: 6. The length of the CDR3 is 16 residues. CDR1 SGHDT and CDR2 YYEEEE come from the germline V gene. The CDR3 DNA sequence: TGTGCCAGCAGCGACCTAGGACTAGCGGGGGAAGAGACCCAGTACTTC. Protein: CASSDLGLAGEETQYF.

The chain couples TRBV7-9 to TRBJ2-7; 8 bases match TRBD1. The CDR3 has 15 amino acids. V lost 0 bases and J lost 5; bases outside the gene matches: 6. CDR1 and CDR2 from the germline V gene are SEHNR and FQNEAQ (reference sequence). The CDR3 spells CASSLAWTGIHEQYF. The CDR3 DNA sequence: TGTGCCAGCAGCTTAGCTTGGACAGGGATCCACGAGCAGTACTTC. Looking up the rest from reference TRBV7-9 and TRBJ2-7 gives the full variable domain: DTGVSQNPRHKITKRGQNVTFRCDPISEHNRLYWYRQTLGQGPEFLTYFQNEAQLEKSRLLSDRFSAERPKGSFSTLEIQRTEQGDSAMYLCASSLAWTGIHEQYFGPGTRLTVT.

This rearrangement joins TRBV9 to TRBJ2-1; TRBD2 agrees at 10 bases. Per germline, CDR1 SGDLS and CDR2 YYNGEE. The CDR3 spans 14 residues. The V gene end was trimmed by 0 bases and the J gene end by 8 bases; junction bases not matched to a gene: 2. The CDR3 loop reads CASSVDTSGDEQFF. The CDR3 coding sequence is TGTGCCAGCAGCGTAGATACTAGCGGGGATGAGCAGTTCTTC.

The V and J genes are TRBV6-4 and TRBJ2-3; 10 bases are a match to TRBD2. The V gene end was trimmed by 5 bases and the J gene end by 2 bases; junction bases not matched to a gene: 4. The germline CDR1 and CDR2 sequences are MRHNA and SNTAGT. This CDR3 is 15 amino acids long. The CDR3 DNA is TGTGCCAGCAGTAGCGGGGGGGCCGACACAGATACGCAGTATTTT. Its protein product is CASSSGGADTDTQYF.